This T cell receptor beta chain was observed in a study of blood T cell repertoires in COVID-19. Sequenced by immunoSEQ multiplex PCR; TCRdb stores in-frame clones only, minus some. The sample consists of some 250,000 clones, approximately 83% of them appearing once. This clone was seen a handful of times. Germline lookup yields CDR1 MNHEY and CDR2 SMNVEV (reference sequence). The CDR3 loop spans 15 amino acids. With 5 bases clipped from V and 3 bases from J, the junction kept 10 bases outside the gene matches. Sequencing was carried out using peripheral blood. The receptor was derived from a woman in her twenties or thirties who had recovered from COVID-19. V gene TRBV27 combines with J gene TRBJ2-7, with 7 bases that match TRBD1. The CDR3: CASSPHGQVNYEQYF. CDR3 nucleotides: TGTGCCAGCAGTCCCCATGGACAGGTAAACTACGAGCAGTACTTC.